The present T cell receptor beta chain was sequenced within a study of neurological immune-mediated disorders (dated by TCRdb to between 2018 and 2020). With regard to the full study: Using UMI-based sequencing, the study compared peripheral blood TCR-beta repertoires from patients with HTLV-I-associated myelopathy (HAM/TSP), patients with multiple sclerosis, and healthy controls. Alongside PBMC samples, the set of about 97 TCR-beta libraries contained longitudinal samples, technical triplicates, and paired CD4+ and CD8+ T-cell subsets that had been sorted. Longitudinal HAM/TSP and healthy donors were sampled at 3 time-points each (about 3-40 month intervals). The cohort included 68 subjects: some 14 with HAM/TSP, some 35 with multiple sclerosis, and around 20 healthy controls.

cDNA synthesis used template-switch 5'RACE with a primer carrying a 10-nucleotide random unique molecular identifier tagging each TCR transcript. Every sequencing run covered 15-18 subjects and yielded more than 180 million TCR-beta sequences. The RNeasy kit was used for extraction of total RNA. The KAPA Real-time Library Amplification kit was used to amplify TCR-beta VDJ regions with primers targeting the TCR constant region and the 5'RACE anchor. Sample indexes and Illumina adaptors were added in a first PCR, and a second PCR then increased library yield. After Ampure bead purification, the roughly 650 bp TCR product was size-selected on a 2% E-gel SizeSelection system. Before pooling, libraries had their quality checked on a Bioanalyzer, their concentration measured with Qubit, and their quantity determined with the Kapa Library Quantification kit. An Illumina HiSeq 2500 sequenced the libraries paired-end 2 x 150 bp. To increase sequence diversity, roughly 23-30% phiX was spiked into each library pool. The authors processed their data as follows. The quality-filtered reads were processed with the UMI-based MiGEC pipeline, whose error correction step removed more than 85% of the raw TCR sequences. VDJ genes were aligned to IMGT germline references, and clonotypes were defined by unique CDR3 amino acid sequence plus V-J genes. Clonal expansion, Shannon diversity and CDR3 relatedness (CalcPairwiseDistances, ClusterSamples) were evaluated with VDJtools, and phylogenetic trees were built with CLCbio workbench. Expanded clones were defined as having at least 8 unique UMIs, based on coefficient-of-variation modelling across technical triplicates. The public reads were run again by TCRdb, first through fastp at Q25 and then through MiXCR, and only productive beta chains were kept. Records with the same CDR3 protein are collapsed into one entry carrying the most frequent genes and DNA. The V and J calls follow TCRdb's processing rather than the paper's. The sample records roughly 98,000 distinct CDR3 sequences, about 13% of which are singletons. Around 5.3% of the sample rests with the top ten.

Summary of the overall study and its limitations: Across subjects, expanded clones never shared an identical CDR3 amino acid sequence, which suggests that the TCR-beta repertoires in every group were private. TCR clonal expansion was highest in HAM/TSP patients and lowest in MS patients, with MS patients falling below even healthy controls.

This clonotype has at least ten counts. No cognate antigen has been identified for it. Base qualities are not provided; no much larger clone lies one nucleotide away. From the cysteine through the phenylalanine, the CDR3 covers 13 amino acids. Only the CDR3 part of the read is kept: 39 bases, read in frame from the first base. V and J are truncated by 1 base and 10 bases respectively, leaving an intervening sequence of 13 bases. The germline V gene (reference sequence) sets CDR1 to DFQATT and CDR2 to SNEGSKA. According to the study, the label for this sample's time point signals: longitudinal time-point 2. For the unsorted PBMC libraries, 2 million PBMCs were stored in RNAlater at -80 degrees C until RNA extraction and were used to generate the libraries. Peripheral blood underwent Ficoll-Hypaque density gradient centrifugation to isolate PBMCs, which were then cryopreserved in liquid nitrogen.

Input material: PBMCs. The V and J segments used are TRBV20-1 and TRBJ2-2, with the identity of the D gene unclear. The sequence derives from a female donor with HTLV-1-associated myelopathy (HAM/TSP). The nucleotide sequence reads TGCAGTGCTAGAGGAGAGAGGCGCGAGGAGCTGTTTTTT. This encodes CSARGERREELFF.